This T cell receptor beta chain was profiled in a study of blood T cell repertoires in COVID-19. Study information: PBMCs, B-cell-depleted T cells, or T cells provided the cDNA or gDNA that made up the material.

TCRdb keeps only in-frame clones here, not all; method: immunoSEQ multiplex PCR. The sample holds about 180,000 clones, around 87% seen once. The CDR3 is 14 amino acids. Trimming removed 6 bases from V and 4 bases from J; junction bases left unmatched: 6. From germline, CDR1 is SQVTM and CDR2 ANQGSEA. The sequence was obtained from a man aged 40-49 years with active or convalescent COVID-19. The chain has TRBV29-1 and TRBJ2-5; TRBD1 agrees at 12 bases. Sequenced material: peripheral blood. CDR3 in amino acids: CSVVGQGARETQYF. The CDR3 nucleotides are TGCAGCGTCGTGGGACAGGGGGCTCGAGAGACCCAGTACTTC. The whole variable domain, filled in from reference TRBV29-1 and TRBJ2-5, reads SAVISQKPSRDICQRGTSLTIQCQVDSQVTMMFWYRQQPGQSLTLIATANQGSEATYESGFVIDKFPISRPNLTFSTLTVSNMSPEDSSIYLCSVVGQGARETQYFGPGTRLLVL.